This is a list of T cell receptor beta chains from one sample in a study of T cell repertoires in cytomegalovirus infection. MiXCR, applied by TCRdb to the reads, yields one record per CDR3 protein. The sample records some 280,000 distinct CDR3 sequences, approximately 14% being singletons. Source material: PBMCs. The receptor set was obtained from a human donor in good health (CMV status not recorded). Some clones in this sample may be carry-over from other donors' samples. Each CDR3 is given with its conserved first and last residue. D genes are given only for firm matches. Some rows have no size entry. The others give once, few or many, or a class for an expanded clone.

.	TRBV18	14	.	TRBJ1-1	TGTGCCAGCTCTCGTTCGATACAGCTCACTGAAGCTTTCTTT	CASSRSIQLTEAFF
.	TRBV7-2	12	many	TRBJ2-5	TGTGCCAGCAGCTTGGCCCCGGAGACCCAGTACTTC	CASSLAPETQYF
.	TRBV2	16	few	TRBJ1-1	TGTGCCAGCAGTGAAGGGGGGAGACGGTTGAACACTGAAGCTTTCTTT	CASSEGGRRLNTEAFF
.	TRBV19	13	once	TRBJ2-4	TGTGCCAGCGAGGACCGAGCCAAAAACATTCAGTACTTC	CASEDRAKNIQYF
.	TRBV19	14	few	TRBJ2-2	TGTGCCAGTAGTATAGACACGAACACCGGGGAGCTGTTTTTT	CASSIDTNTGELFF
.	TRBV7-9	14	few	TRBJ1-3	TGTGCCAGCAGGTCAGGGACCTCTGGAAACACCATATATTTT	CASRSGTSGNTIYF
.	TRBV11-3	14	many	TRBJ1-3	TGTGCCAGCAGCGAAAACAGGGCTGGAAACACCATATATTTT	CASSENRAGNTIYF
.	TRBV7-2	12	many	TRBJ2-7	TGTGCCAGCGGGCGTTCTACCTACGAGCAGTACTTC	CASGRSTYEQYF
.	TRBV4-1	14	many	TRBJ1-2	TGCGCCAGCAGCCAAGAGGCCAGCTTCTATGGCTACACCTTC	CASSQEASFYGYTF
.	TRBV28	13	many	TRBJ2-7	TGTGCCAGCAGTTTGGGGGGGGCTAAAGAGCAGTACTTC	CASSLGGAKEQYF
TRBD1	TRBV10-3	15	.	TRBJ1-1	TGTGCCATCAGTGAGTCAAGACAGGGACCCGTCGGAGCTTTCTTT	CAISESRQGPVGAFF
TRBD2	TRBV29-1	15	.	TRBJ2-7	TGCAGCGTTGAAGGACTAGCGGGTGTCCGAGGCGAGCAGTACTTC	CSVEGLAGVRGEQYF
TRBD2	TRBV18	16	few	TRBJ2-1	TGTGCCAGCTCACCACCGGTCGGCGGGAGGAACAATGAGCAGTTCTTC	CASSPPVGGRNNEQFF
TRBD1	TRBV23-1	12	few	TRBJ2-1	TGCGCCAGCGAACAGGGGAACAATGAGCAGTTCTTC	CASEQGNNEQFF
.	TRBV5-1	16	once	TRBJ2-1	TGCGCCAGCAGCTTGGAAGTCGGGGGGCGCTACAATGAGCAGTTCTTC	CASSLEVGGRYNEQFF
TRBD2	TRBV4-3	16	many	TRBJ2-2	TGCGCCAGCAGCCGCCGGTTAGCGGGAGGGATCGGGGAGCTGTTTTTT	CASSRRLAGGIGELFF
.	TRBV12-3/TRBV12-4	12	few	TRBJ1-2	TGTGCCAGCAGTTTTGGGACTCGCGGCTACACCTTC	CASSFGTRGYTF
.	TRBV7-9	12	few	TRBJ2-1	TGTGCCAGCAGCTCGGGAGCAGGGCAGCCGGTCTTC	CASSSGAGQPVF
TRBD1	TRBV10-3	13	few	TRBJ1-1	TGTGCCATCAGTGAGGCCCCGGACAGGGAGGCTTTCTTT	CAISEAPDREAFF
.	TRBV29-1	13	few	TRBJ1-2	TGCAGCGTTGAATCGACGCGGGGGAATGGCTACACCTTC	CSVESTRGNGYTF
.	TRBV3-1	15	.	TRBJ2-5	TGTGCCAGCAGCCAAGACATGGTAGCCTGGGAGACCCAGTACTTC	CASSQDMVAWETQYF
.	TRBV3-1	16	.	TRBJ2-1	TGTGCCAGCAGGAACGGACGGACTATCTTGTACATTGAGCAGTTCTTC	CASRNGRTILYIEQFF
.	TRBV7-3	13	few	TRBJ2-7	TGTGCCAGCAGCGTGGGCCACGGATACGAGCAGTACTTC	CASSVGHGYEQYF
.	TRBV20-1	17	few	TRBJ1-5	TGCAGTGTCTCAGGGGCCGCCTCGGGTTCTAGCAATCAGCCCCAGCATTTT	CSVSGAASGSSNQPQHF
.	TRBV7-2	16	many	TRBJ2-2	TGTGCCAGCAGCTTAATTTGGGGGCGATCCACCGGGGAGCTGTTTTTT	CASSLIWGRSTGELFF
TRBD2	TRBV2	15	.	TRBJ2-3	TGTGCCAGCAGGTCCGGACTAGAGGGAGCTCATACGCAGTATTTT	CASRSGLEGAHTQYF
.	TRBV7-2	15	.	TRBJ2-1	TGTGCCAGCAGCTCCGATAACAGAGGCTACAATGAGCAGTTCTTC	CASSSDNRGYNEQFF
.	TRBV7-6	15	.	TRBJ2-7	TGTGCCAGCAGCTTAGCGGGATCTAGCTCCTACGAGCAGTACTTC	CASSLAGSSSYEQYF
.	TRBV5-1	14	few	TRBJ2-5	TGCGCCAGCAGCTTGGCGGGGGCATGGGAGACCCAGTACTTC	CASSLAGAWETQYF
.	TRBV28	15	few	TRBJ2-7	TGTGCCAGCACCCCCGGACAGGAGGGTCTCTACGAGCAGTACTTC	CASTPGQEGLYEQYF
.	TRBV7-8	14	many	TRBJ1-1	TGTGCCAGCAGCCGCAGGGAGGGCAACACTGAAGCTTTCTTT	CASSRREGNTEAFF
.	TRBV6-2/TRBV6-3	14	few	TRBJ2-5	TGTGCCAGCAGTCGGGACCCGTACCAAGAGACCCAGTACTTC	CASSRDPYQETQYF
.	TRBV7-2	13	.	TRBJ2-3	TGTGCCAGCAGCTCCCTAGACACAGATACGCAGTATTTT	CASSSLDTDTQYF
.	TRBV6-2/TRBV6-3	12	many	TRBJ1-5	TGTGCCAGCAGTTACTCCCTTATACCCCAGCATTTT	CASSYSLIPQHF
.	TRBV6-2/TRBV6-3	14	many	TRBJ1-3	TGTGCCAGCAGGCGGACAAACTCTGGAAACACCATATATTTT	CASRRTNSGNTIYF
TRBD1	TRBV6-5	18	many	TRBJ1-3	TGTGCCAGCAGTCCCCGGGACAGGGGCCCCGCGGGTGGAAACACCATATATTTT	CASSPRDRGPAGGNTIYF
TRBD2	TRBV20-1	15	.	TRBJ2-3	TGCAGTGCAAGAGATCCCGGGGGGGCGGGAGATACGCAGTATTTT	CSARDPGGAGDTQYF
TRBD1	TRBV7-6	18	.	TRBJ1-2	TGTGCCAGCAGCTCTCTCACGGGACAGGGCTCCGCTAACTATGGCTACACCTTC	CASSSLTGQGSANYGYTF
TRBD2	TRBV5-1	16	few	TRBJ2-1	TGCGCCAGCAGCTTTGTCGGGACTAGCGCTTACAATGAGCAGTTCTTC	CASSFVGTSAYNEQFF
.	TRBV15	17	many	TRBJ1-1	TGTGCCACCAGGGCGCAAGGGGGGGGACGACGGAACACTGAAGCTTTCTTT	CATRAQGGGRRNTEAFF
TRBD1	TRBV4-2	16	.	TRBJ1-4	TGTGCCAGCAGCCAGGGACAGGGTCTCGGTAATGAAAAACTGTTTTTT	CASSQGQGLGNEKLFF
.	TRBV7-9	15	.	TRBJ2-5	TGTGCCAGCAGCCCACAGGGACCCATAGGCGAGACCCAGTACTTC	CASSPQGPIGETQYF
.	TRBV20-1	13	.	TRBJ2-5	TGCAGTGCCTCCCTAGCGAGGAGAGAGACCCAGTACTTC	CSASLARRETQYF
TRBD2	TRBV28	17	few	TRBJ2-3	TGTGCCAGCAGTTACTCTGGACTAGCGGGAGTTACAGATACGCAGTATTTT	CASSYSGLAGVTDTQYF
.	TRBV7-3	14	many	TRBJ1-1	TGTGCCAGCAGCCCCGATGATAGGGGGACTGAAGCTTTCTTT	CASSPDDRGTEAFF
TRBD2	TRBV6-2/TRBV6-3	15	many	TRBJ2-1	TGTGCCAGCAGCCGTACGGCGGGGGACTACAATGAGCAGTTCTTC	CASSRTAGDYNEQFF
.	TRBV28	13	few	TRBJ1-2	TGTGCCAGCGCCCCGGACAGTGTGCATGGCTACACCTTC	CASAPDSVHGYTF
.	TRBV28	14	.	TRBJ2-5	TGTGCCAGCAGTCCCCCCGGACAAGCAAAGACCCAGTACTTC	CASSPPGQAKTQYF